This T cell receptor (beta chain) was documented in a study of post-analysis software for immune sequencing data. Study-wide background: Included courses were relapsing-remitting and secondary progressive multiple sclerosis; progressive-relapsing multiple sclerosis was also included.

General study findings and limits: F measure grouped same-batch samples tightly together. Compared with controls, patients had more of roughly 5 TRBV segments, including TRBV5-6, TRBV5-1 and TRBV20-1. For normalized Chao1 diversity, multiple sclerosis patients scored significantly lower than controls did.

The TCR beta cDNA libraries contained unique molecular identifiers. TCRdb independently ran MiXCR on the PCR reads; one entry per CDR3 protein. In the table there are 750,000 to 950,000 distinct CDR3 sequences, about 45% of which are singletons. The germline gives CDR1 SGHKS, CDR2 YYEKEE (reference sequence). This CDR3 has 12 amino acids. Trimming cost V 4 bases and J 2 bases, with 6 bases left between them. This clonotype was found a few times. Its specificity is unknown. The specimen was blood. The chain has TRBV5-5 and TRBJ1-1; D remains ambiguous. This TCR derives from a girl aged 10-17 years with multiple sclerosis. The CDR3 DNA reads TGTGCCAGCAGCACCAGTAACACTGAAGCTTTCTTT. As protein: CASSTSNTEAFF.